The clone carrying this T cell receptor (beta chain) turned up a few times. The source of the sample is a study of CD8 T cells in ankylosing spondylitis. From the 5' RACE reads, TCRdb called clonotypes with MiXCR, one entry per CDR3 protein. The sample holds 310,000 or so distinct CDR3 sequences, about 19% seen once. The TCR comes from a male donor with ankylosing spondylitis or in good health (not recorded which). The sequenced sample consisted of blood, either unsorted or a sorted T cell fraction (not recorded which).

The CDR3 is CASSPPAHPISGNTIYF. The CDR3 DNA is TGTGCCAGCTCACCGCCAGCTCATCCTATCTCTGGAAACACCATATATTTT. The genes are TRBV18 and TRBJ1-3; D is unresolved. The length of the CDR3 is 17 residues. Germline lookup yields CDR1 KGHSH and CDR2 LQKENI. Trimming pared 3 bases from V and 0 bases from J, leaving 15 bases between.